The 30 T cell receptor beta chains in this list originate from one sample, sequenced in a study of cytomegalovirus exposure and HLA in healthy donors. The table came from immunoSEQ multiplex PCR; TCRdb's copy has only in-frame clones and leaves some out. The table has some 80,000 clones, approximately 96% seen once; the top ten hold about 1.3%. The sequenced sample consisted of PBMCs. These receptors all come from a woman aged 18 to 35 in good health and CMV-seronegative.

The CDR3, as DNA: TGTGCCAGCAGCTTACTTAGCGGGGAGACCCAGTACTTC. Amino acids: CASSLLSGETQYF. This sequence joins TRBV7-9 and TRBJ2-5, with 7 bases lining up with TRBD2. V gave up 2 bases and J gave up 5 bases; unmatched junction bases: 2. The CDR3 is made up of 13 amino acids. From germline, CDR1 is SEHNR and CDR2 FQNEAQ (reference sequence).

This clone was seen a single time. This CDR3 reads CASSPRPLRYEQYF. The CDR3 DNA sequence: TGTGCCAGTAGTCCCAGGCCACTGCGCTACGAGCAGTACTTC. The chain uses TRBV19 and TRBJ2-7; D is unclear. This CDR3 has 14 amino acids. V gave up 5 bases and J gave up 3 bases, with 14 bases separating them. Per the germline V gene, CDR1 is LNHDA and CDR2 is SQIVND (reference sequence).

This sequence joins TRBV29-1 and TRBJ1-1; the match to TRBD1 covers 8 bases. The CDR3 has 16 amino acids. V gave up 7 bases and J gave up 0 bases; unmatched junction bases: 13. CDR1 is SQVTM, CDR2 ANQGSEA, per germline. DNA of the CDR3: TGCAGCGCCCGGGACAGGTCAAGGAATATGAACACTGAAGCTTTCTTT. Translating gives CSARDRSRNMNTEAFF.

The genes are TRBV10-2 and TRBJ1-2; 7 bases are a match to TRBD1. The CDR3 is 14 residues long. Germline CDR1 reads WSHSY; CDR2 reads SAAADI. V shed 0 bases and J 4 bases; nucleotides not matched to a gene: 2. CDR3 nucleotide sequence: TGCGCCAGCAGTGAGTCGACAGGGCCCTATGGCTACACCTTC. Translating it yields CASSESTGPYGYTF.

The chain is built from TRBV19 and TRBJ2-3; D is possibly TRBD2 (6 bases). The length of the CDR3 is 15 residues. CDR1 and CDR2 from the germline V gene are LNHDA and SQIVND (reference sequence). With 9 bases removed from V and 2 bases from J, the gap between germline ends came to 18 bases. The CDR3 sequence is CASSRDSYLTDTQYF. CDR3 nucleotides: TGTGCCAGCTCCCGGGACTCCTACCTCACAGATACGCAGTATTTT.

This rearrangement joins TRBV5-1 to TRBJ2-5; 7 bases are shared with TRBD1. CDR1 is SGHRS, CDR2 YFSETQ, per germline. The CDR3 sequence is 15 residues long. Losses at the gene ends were 3 bases for V and 3 bases for J; bases not matched to a gene: 8. CDR3 protein: CASSSTGSGEETQYF. As DNA, the CDR3 is TGCGCCAGCAGCTCGACAGGGAGTGGGGAAGAGACCCAGTACTTC.

V usage is TRBV6-1 and J usage is TRBJ2-7; TRBD2 might be the D (7 bases). Trimming removed 6 bases at V and 4 bases at J, with 13 bases between. The CDR3 runs to 13 residues. Germline V gene data show CDR1 as MNHNS and CDR2 as SASEGT. The CDR3 DNA is TGTGCCAGCAGCCGAGAGGGGGGGTACGAGCAGTACTTC. This sequence encodes CASSREGGYEQYF.

The V gene is TRBV2, the J gene TRBJ1-5, with D perhaps matching TRBD1 (6 bases). The CDR3 contains 19 residues. Deletions cut 3 bases from V and 0 bases from J, with 21 bases between. Germline-derived CDR1 and CDR2 are SNHLY and FYNNEI. For the CDR3, the DNA is TGTGCCAGCAGTGAGCACGGACAGATCAACTCATATAGCAATCAGCCCCAGCATTTT. The encoded protein is CASSEHGQINSYSNQPQHF.

A single count supports this clone. The chain recombines TRBV10-3 with TRBJ2-2; D is perhaps TRBD2 (5 bases). The CDR3 consists of 16 residues. Trimming removed 4 bases from V and 7 bases from J, with 19 bases in between. Germline CDR1 is ENHRY and CDR2 is SYGVKD. The CDR3 spells CAISVLPSGGSGELFF. The CDR3 DNA reads as TGTGCCATCAGTGTTCTCCCTAGTGGTGGGAGCGGGGAGCTGTTTTTT.

V and J are TRBV28 and TRBJ2-7; D unresolved. The CDR3 consists of 14 residues. Deletions cut 5 bases from V and 5 bases from J, with 16 bases between. Looked up from germline, CDR1 is MDHEN and CDR2 is SYDVKM. CDR3 DNA: TGTGCCAGCAGTACCGGCCTACAGATCCACGAGCAGTACTTC. The encoded protein is CASSTGLQIHEQYF.

The chain carries TRBV7-2 and TRBJ2-2; 8 nucleotides line up with TRBD1. Trimming removed 5 bases from V and 5 bases from J; junction bases left unmatched: 4. CDR3 size: 14 residues. Germline loops: CDR1 SGHTA, CDR2 FQGNSA. The CDR3 spells CASSPRTGTGELFF. The CDR3 DNA reads TGTGCCAGCAGCCCTCGGACAGGGACCGGGGAGCTGTTTTTT.

The V call is TRBV7-6, the J call TRBJ2-1; 13 bases fit TRBD2. The CDR3 runs to 16 residues. Losses at the gene ends were 5 bases for V and 6 bases for J; bases not matched to a gene: 7. Germline loops: CDR1 SGHVS, CDR2 FNYEAQ. For the CDR3, the DNA is TGTGCCAGCAGCCACAGGGGACTAGCGGGATTCAATGAGCAGTTCTTC. Its protein is CASSHRGLAGFNEQFF.

V and J are TRBV18 and TRBJ2-7, with D tentatively TRBD1 (6 bases). Germline CDR1 reads KGHSH; CDR2 reads LQKENI. V was shortened by 0 bases and J by 2 bases, with 11 bases between the two germline ends. This CDR3 contains 15 residues. The CDR3 loop reads CASSPPAGAAYEQYF. CDR3 nucleotide sequence: TGTGCCAGCTCACCACCGGCAGGGGCCGCCTACGAGCAGTACTTC.

The chain uses TRBV5-4 and TRBJ1-4; TRBD1 matches at 8 bases. CDR1 is SGHNT and CDR2 is YYREEE in the germline V gene (reference sequence). The CDR3 contains 17 residues. V gave up 4 bases and J gave up 0 bases; unmatched junction bases: 8. The CDR3 DNA reads as TGTGCCAGCAGCGGGACAGGAGGGGGATCAACTAATGAAAAACTGTTTTTT. Protein sequence: CASSGTGGGSTNEKLFF.

The V and J genes are TRBV5-1 and TRBJ2-7; 12 bases line up with TRBD2. The CDR3 extends over 15 amino acids. The junction had 5 bases not matched to a gene; V was cut back by 3 bases and J by 4 bases. The germline CDR1 and CDR2 sequences are SGHRS and YFSETQ. The CDR3 region has the DNA TGCGCCAGCAGCTCCGGACTAGCGGGACAATACGAGCAGTACTTC. Translation: CASSSGLAGQYEQYF.

The J gene is TRBJ1-1, the V gene TRBV2; a weak D match, TRBD1 (6 bases). Germline V CDR1 and CDR2: SNHLY, FYNNEI. V shed 5 bases and J shed 1 base, with 14 bases lying between them. This CDR3 has 15 residues. The CDR3 DNA follows: TGTGCCAGCAGTTTCCCGGGACAAAAGAACACTGAAGCTTTCTTT. Its translation is CASSFPGQKNTEAFF.

This chain connects TRBV7-2 to TRBJ2-7; a possible D gene is TRBD2 (5 bases). The V end lost 8 bases, the J end lost 0 bases, and 17 bases lay between the germline ends. CDR3 length: 15 amino acids. Germline lookup yields CDR1 SGHTA and CDR2 FQGNSA. CDR3 DNA: TGTGCCAGCTCCCCGGGATATTATTTCTCCTACGAGCAGTACTTC. As protein: CASSPGYYFSYEQYF.

This chain connects TRBV2 to TRBJ1-1; tentatively, D is TRBD1 (5 bases). Deletions cut 3 bases from V and 0 bases from J, with 14 bases between. From germline, CDR1 is SNHLY and CDR2 FYNNEI. This CDR3 has 16 residues. The CDR3 coding sequence is TGTGCCAGCAGTGATGTGTGGGGCTATCTGAACACTGAAGCTTTCTTT. Encoded protein: CASSDVWGYLNTEAFF.

The chain has TRBV4-1 and TRBJ1-1, with D perhaps TRBD1 (5 bases). The CDR3 contains 15 residues. V was clipped by 4 bases and J by 0 bases, with 12 bases between them. Germline lookup yields CDR1 MGHRA and CDR2 YSYEKL. The CDR3 nucleotides read TGCGCCAGCAGCCCCACACAGGTTATGAACACTGAAGCTTTCTTT. It translates to CASSPTQVMNTEAFF.

V gene TRBV7-8 combines with J gene TRBJ2-7, with 12 bases that match TRBD2. Looked up from germline, CDR1 is SGHVS and CDR2 is FQNEAQ. The V segment lost 1 base and the J segment 1 base; nucleotides outside the gene matches: 11. The CDR3 runs to 19 residues. In nucleotides, the CDR3 is TGTGCCAGCAGCTTAGTCGAAACTAGCGGGAGGAGAGTATCCTACGAGCAGTACTTC. Encoded protein: CASSLVETSGRRVSYEQYF.

The J gene is TRBJ2-7, the V gene TRBV5-1; 7 bases match TRBD1. J gave up 6 bases and V 4 bases, and 10 bases lay outside the gene matches. The CDR3 loop spans 14 amino acids. Looked up from germline, CDR1 is SGHRS and CDR2 is YFSETQ. The CDR3, as DNA: TGCGCCAGCAGCACTAGGGACAGCTTGGGCGAGCAGTACTTC. Translating gives CASSTRDSLGEQYF.

The CDR3 region is CAINPGSGGNTIYF. CDR3 in DNA: TGTGCCATCAATCCGGGGAGTGGGGGAAACACCATATATTTT. The rearrangement uses TRBV10-3 and TRBJ1-3; no reliable D call. The germline CDR1 and CDR2 sequences are ENHRY and SYGVKD. V shed 7 bases and J shed 4 bases, with 14 bases lying between them. This CDR3 is built from 14 residues.

A single count supports this clone. The rearrangement uses TRBV19 and TRBJ2-2; D is perhaps TRBD2 (6 bases). Germline lookup yields CDR1 LNHDA and CDR2 SQIVND (reference sequence). Trimming took 6 bases from V and 1 from J, leaving 12 bases between them. CDR3 length equals 15 residues. The CDR3 DNA is TGTGCCAGTAGGTCGCCCGGGGGGAACACCGGGGAGCTGTTTTTT. This translates into CASRSPGGNTGELFF. The complete variable domain, with remaining parts taken from reference TRBV19 and TRBJ2-2, reads DGGITQSPKYLFRKEGQNVTLSCEQNLNHDAMYWYRQDPGQGLRLIYYSQIVNDFQKGDIAEGYSVSREKKESFPLTVTSAQKNPTAFYLCASRSPGGNTGELFFGEGSRLTVL.

The V call is TRBV5-4, the J call TRBJ2-7; 9 bases agree with TRBD2. Germline lookup yields CDR1 SGHNT and CDR2 YYREEE (reference sequence). The V segment lost 4 bases and the J segment 2 bases; nucleotides outside the gene matches: 7. This CDR3 region has 15 residues. The chain's CDR3 is CASSPGLAGTYEQYF. The CDR3 bases are TGTGCCAGCAGCCCTGGCCTAGCGGGGACCTACGAGCAGTACTTC.

The chain links TRBV6-1 to TRBJ1-4; TRBD1 is a possible D gene (6 bases). Germline CDR1 is MNHNS and CDR2 is SASEGT. V lost 8 bases and J lost 8, with 15 bases in between. This CDR3 has 13 amino acids. CDR3 protein: CASAGAPPEKLFF. The CDR3 bases are TGTGCCAGCGCAGGGGCCCCACCCGAAAAACTGTTTTTT.

This chain links TRBV28 with TRBJ2-7, with a possible D match to TRBD1 (6 bases). Trimming removed 5 bases from V and 4 bases from J, with 24 bases in between. CDR1 MDHEN and CDR2 SYDVKM come from the germline V gene. The CDR3 has 17 amino acids. In DNA form, the CDR3 reads TGTGCCAGCAGTCCGACGTCCCTACGGTCTAGGGGGTACGAGCAGTACTTC. Translating gives CASSPTSLRSRGYEQYF.

The chain links TRBV5-4 to TRBJ2-7; perhaps TRBD1 as D (6 bases). V was trimmed by 2 bases and J by 1 base, leaving 10 bases between them. Germline loops: CDR1 SGHNT, CDR2 YYREEE (reference sequence). The CDR3 is made up of 14 amino acids. The CDR3 nucleotides read TGTGCCAGCAGCTTCAGGGGTTCATCCTACGAGCAGTACTTC. Amino acid sequence: CASSFRGSSYEQYF. The full variable domain, with the rest looked up from reference TRBV5-4 and TRBJ2-7, is ETGVTQSPTHLIKTRGQQVTLRCSSQSGHNTVSWYQQALGQGPQFIFQYYREEENGRGNFPPRFSGLQFPNYSSELNVNALELDDSALYLCASSFRGSSYEQYFGPGTRLTVT.

This chain connects TRBV5-1 to TRBJ2-2; 7 bases fit TRBD2. Germline lookup yields CDR1 SGHRS and CDR2 YFSETQ. With 4 bases clipped from V and 3 bases from J, the junction kept 6 bases outside the gene matches. The CDR3 runs 15 residues. Here the CDR3 reads CASSPRTSDTGELFF. CDR3 in DNA: TGCGCCAGCAGCCCTCGGACTAGTGACACCGGGGAGCTGTTTTTT.

This clone appeared once. This chain connects TRBV7-2 to TRBJ2-5, with 9 bases that match TRBD2. The CDR3 is made up of 14 amino acids. Germline V gives CDR1 SGHTA, CDR2 FQGNSA. With 6 bases clipped from V and 1 base from J, the junction kept 3 bases outside the gene matches. For the CDR3, the DNA is TGTGCCAGCAGGCCGGGACTAGCCCAAGAGACCCAGTACTTC. It translates to CASRPGLAQETQYF. The full variable domain, in which reference TRBV7-2 and TRBJ2-5 provide the parts outside the CDR3, is GAGVSQSPSNKVTEKGKDVELRCDPISGHTALYWYRQSLGQGLEFLIYFQGNSAPDKSGLPSDRFSAERTGGSVSTLTIQRTQQEDSAVYLCASRPGLAQETQYFGPGTRLLVL.

The chain has TRBV19 and TRBJ1-1, with D possibly being TRBD1 (6 bases). Germline V gene lookup returns CDR1 LNHDA and CDR2 SQIVND (reference sequence). Trimming pared 5 bases from V and 4 bases from J, leaving 14 bases between. This CDR3 has 14 residues. CDR3 bases: TGTGCCAGTAGTTTAACGACAGGCCCCACTGAAGCTTTCTTT. Its translation is CASSLTTGPTEAFF.